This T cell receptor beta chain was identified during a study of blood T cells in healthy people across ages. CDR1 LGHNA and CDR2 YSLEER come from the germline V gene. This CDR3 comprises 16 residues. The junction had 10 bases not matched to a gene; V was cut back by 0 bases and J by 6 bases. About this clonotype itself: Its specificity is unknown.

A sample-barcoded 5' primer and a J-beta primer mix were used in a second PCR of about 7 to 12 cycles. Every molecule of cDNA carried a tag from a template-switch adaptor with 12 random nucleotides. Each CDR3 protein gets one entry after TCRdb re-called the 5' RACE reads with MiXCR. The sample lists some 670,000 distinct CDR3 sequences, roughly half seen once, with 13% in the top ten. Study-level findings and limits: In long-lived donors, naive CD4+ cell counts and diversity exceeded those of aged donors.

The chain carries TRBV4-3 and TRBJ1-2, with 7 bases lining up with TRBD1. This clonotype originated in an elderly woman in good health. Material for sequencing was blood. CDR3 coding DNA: TGCGCCAGCAGCCAAGAAGGGGGCCGTGCCGGGAATGGCTACACCTTC. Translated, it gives CASSQEGGRAGNGYTF.